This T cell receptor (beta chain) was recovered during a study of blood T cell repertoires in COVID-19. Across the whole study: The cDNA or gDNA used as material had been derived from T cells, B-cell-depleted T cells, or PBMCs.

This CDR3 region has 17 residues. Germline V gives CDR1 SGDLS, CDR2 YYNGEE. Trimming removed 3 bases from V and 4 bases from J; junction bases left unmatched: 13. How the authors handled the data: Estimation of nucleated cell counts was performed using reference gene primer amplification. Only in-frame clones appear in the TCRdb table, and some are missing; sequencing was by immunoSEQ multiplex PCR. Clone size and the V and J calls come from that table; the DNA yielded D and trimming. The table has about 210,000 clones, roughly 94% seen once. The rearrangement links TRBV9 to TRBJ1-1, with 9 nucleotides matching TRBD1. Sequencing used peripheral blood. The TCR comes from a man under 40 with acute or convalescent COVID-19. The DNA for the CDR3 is TGTGCCAGCAGCGCCGGGGGTGGACAGGGGTTTTTCACTGAAGCTTTCTTT. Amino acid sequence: CASSAGGGQGFFTEAFF. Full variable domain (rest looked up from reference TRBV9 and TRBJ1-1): DSGVTQTPKHLITATGQRVTLRCSPRSGDLSVYWYQQSLDQGLQFLIQYYNGEERAKGNILERFSAQQFPDLHSELNLSSLELGDSALYFCASSAGGGQGFFTEAFFGQGTRLTVV.